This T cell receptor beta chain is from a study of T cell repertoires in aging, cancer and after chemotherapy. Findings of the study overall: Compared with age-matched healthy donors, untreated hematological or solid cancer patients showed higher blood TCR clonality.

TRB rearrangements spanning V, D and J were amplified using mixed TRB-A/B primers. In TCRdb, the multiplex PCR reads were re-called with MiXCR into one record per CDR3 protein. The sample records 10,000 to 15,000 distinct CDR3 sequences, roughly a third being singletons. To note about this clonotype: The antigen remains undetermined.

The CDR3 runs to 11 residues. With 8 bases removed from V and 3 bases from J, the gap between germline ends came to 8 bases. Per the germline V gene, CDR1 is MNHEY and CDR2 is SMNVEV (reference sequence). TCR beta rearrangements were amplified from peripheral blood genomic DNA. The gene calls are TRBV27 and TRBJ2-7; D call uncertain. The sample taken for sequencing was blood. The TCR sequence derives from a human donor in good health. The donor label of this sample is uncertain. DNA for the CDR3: TGTGCCAGCGGCCAAGGCTACGAGCAGTACTTC. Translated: CASGQGYEQYF.